Here is one T cell receptor beta chain with its context. No antigen is known for it. The authors reverse transcribed all of the isolated RNA, so sequencing captured expressed TCRB transcripts. Clones were read by immunoSEQ multiplex PCR, and TCRdb kept only the in-frame ones, dropping some. The sample carries roughly 150,000 clones, 8% to 8.5% recorded once. This sample was taken from a study of beta chain features in type 1 diabetes. After removal of 5 bases from V and 5 bases from J, the junction contained 6 bases not matched to a gene. The CDR3 is 13 amino acids. Germline-derived CDR1 and CDR2 are MNHEY and SVGAGI. Purity of each sorted population was above 95%. Study-level points and caveats: Type 1 diabetes patients had moderately but significantly shorter TCRB CDR3s in all four CD4+ subsets. The study found that naive, central memory and Treg TCRB repertoires appeared more similar in patients than in healthy donors. A definitive answer on HLA type influencing TCRB rearrangement was not reached here. Equally in patients and controls, PCR might preferentially amplify shorter templates.

The receptor was isolated from a woman aged 18-29 years with type 1 diabetes. Sequenced sample: central memory CD4+ T cells from blood. The chain joins TRBV6-5 to TRBJ2-7; the match to TRBD2 covers 7 bases. Here the CDR3 reads CASSGLDRHEQYF. The CDR3 DNA reads as TGTGCCAGCAGTGGACTAGATCGGCACGAGCAGTACTTC.